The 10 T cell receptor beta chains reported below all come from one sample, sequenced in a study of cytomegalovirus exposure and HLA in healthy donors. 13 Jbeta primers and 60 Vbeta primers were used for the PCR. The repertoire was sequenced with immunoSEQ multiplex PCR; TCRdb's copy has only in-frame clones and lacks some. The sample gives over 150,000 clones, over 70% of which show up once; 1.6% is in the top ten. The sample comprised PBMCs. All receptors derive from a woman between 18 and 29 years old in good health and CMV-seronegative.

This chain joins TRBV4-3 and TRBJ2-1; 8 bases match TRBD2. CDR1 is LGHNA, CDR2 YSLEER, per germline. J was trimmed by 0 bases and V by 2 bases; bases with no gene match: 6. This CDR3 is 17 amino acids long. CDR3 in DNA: TGCGCCAGCAGCCAAAAATTAGCGGGAAGCTCCTACAATGAGCAGTTCTTC. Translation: CASSQKLAGSSYNEQFF.

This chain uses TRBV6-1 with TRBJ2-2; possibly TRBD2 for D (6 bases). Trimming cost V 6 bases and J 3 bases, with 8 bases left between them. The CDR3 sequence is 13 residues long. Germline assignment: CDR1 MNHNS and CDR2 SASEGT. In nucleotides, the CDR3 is TGTGCCAGCAGGACGGGGGACACCGGGGAGCTGTTTTTT. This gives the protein CASRTGDTGELFF.

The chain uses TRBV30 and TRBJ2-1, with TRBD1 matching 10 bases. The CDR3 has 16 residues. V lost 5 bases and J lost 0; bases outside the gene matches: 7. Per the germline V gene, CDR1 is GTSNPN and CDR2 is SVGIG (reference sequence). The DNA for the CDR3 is TGTGCCTGGGGAGGACGGACAGGGGGCTCCTACAATGAGCAGTTCTTC. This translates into CAWGGRTGGSYNEQFF.

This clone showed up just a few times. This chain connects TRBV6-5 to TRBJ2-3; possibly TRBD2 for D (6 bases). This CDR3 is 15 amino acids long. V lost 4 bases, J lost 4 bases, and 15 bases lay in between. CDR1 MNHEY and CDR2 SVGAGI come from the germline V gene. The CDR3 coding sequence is TGTGCCAGCAGTTTCGGCGGGACCGGGTCAGATACGCAGTATTTT. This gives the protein CASSFGGTGSDTQYF.

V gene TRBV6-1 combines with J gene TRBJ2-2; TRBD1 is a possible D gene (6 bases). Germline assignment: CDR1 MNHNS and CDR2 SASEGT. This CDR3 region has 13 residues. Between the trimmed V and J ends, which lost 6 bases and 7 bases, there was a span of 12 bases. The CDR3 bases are TGTGCCAGCAGCCCAACAGGGAACGGGGAGCTGTTTTTT. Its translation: CASSPTGNGELFF.

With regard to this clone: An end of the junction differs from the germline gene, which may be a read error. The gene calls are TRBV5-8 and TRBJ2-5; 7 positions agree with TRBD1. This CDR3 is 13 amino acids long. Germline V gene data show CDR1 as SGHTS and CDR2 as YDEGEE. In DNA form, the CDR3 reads TGTGCCAGCAACTTGAGGGGGCAGGAGACCCAGTACTTC. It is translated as CASNLRGQETQYF.

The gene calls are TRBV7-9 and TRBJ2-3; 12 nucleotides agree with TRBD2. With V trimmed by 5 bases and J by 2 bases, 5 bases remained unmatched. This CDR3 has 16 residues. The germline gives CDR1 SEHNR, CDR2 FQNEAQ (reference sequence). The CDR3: CASSPRTSGTTDTQYF. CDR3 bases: TGTGCCAGCAGCCCGAGGACTAGCGGGACCACAGATACGCAGTATTTT.

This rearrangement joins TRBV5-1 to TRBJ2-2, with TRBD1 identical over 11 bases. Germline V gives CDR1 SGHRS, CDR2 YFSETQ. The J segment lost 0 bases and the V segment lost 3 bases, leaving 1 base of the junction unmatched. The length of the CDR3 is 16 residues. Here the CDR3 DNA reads TGCGCCAGCAGCTGGACAGGGGGCCCGAACACCGGGGAGCTGTTTTTT. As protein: CASSWTGGPNTGELFF.

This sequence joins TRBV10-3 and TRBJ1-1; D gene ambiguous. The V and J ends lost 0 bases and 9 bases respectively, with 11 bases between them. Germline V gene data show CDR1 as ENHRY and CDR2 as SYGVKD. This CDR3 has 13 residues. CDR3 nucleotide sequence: TGTGCCATCAGTGAGTCGGAGAGAAATAAAGCTTTCTTT. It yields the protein CAISESERNKAFF.

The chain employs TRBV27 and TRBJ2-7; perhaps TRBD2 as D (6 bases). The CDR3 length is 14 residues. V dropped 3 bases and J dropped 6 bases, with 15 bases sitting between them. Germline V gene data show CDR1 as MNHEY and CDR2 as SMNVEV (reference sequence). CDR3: CASSLVGLIGEQYF. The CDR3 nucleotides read TGTGCCAGCAGTTTGGTTGGACTAATCGGCGAGCAGTACTTC.